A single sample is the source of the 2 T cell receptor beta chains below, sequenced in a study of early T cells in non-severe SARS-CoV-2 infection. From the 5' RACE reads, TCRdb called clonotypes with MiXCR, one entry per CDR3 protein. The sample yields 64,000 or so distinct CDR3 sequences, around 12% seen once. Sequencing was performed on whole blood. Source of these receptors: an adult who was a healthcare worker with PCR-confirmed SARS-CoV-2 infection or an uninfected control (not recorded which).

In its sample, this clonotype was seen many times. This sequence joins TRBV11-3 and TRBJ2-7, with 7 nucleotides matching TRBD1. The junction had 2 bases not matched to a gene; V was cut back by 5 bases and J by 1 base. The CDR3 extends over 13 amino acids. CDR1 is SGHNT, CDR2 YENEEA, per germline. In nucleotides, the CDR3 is TGTGCCAGCAGCCCGGGACAGTCCTACGAGCAGTACTTC. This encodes CASSPGQSYEQYF. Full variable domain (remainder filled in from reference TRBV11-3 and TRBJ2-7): EAGVVQSPRYKIIEKKQPVAFWCNPISGHNTLYWYLQNLGQGPELLIRYENEEAVDDSQLPKDRFSAERLKGVDSTLKIQPAELGDSAVYLCASSPGQSYEQYFGPGTRLTVT.

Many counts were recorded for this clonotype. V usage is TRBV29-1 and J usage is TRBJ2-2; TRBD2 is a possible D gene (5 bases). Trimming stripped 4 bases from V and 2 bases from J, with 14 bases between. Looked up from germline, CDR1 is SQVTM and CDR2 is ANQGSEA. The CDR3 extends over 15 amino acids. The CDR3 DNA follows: TGCAGCGTTGGGCCCCTCGGGGTAAACACCGGGGAGCTGTTTTTT. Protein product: CSVGPLGVNTGELFF.